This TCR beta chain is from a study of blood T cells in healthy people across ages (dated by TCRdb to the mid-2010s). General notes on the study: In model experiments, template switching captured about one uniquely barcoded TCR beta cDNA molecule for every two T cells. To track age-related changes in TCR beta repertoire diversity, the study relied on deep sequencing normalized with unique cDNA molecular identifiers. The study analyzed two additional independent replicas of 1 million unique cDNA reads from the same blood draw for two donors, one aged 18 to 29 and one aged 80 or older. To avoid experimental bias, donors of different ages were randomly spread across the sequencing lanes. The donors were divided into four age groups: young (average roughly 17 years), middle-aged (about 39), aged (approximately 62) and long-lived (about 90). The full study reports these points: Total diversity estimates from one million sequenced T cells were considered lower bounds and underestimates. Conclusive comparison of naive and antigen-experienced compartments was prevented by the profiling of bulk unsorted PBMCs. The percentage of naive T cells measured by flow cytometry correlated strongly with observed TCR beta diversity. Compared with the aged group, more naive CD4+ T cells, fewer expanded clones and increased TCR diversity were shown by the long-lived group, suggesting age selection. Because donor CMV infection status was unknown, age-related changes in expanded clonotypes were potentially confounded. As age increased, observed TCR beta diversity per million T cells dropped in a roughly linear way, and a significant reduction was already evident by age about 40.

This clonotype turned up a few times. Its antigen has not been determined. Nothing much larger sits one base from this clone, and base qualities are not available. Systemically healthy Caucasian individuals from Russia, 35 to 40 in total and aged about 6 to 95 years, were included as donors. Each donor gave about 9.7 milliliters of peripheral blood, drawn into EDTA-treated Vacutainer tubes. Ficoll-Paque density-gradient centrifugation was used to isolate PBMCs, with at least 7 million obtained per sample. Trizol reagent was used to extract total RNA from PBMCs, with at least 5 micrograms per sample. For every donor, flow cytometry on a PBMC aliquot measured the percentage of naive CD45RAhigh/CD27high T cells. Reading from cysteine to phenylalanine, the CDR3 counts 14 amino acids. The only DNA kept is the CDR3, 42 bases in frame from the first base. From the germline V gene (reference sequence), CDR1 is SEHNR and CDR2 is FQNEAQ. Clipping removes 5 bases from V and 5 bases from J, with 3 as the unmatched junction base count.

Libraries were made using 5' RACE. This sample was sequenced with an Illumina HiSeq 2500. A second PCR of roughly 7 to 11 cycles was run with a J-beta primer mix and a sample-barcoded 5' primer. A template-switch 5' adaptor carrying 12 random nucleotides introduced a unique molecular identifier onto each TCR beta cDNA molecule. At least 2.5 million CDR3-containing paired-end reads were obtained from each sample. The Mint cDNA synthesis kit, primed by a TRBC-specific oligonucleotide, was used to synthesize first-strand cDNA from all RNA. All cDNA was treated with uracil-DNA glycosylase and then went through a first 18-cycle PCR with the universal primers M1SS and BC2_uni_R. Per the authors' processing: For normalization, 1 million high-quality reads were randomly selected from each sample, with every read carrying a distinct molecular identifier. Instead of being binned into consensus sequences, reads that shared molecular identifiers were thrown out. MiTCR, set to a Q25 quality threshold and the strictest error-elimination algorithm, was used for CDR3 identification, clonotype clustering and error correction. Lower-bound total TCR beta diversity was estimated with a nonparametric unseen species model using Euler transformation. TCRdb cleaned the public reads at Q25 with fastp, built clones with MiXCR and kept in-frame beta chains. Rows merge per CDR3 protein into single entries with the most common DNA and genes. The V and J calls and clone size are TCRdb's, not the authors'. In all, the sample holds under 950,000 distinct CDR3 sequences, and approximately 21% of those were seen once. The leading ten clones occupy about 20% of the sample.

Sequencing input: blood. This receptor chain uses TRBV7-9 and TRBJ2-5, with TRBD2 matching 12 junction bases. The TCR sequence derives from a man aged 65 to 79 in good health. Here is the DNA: TGTGCCAGCAGCCGACTAGCGGGAGCTGAGACCCAGTACTTC. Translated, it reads CASSRLAGAETQYF.